Listed below are T cell receptor beta chains from one sample, sequenced in a study of cytomegalovirus exposure and HLA in healthy donors. Libraries were prepared by immunoSEQ multiplex PCR; TCRdb keeps only in-frame clonotypes and omits some of them. The table lists 150,000 to 200,000 clones, around 84% of them singletons. The sequenced sample was PBMCs. These receptors were collected from a woman between 18 and 29 years old in good health and CMV-seronegative. CDR3s include the opening cysteine and the closing phenylalanine or tryptophan. Each record gives: J gene, D gene, clone size, V gene, CDR3 length, CDR3 protein, CDR3 DNA. A D gene is named only where the DNA matches it firmly. Size tells how often a clone was seen (once, few, many) or the class of an expanded clone, and some rows leave it out.

J: TRBJ2-1; D: NA; size: NA; V: TRBV7-9; length: 15; CDR3: CASSFKFGSINEQFF; DNA: TGTGCCAGCAGCTTTAAATTCGGGAGTATCAATGAGCAGTTCTTC
J: TRBJ1-1; D: TRBD1; size: NA; V: TRBV28; length: 16; CDR3: CASSYVPGQGGTEAFF; DNA: TGTGCCAGCAGTTACGTCCCGGGACAGGGTGGCACTGAAGCTTTCTTT
J: TRBJ2-1; D: NA; size: NA; V: TRBV18; length: 14; CDR3: CASSQGPSYNEQFF; DNA: TGTGCCAGCTCACAGGGGCCATCCTACAATGAGCAGTTCTTC
J: TRBJ2-4; D: NA; size: NA; V: TRBV10-1; length: 14; CDR3: CASSEGGNKNIQYF; DNA: TGCGCCAGCAGTGAGGGGGGGAACAAAAACATTCAGTACTTC
J: TRBJ2-1; D: TRBD2; size: NA; V: TRBV19; length: 15; CDR3: CASNQAGGVINEQFF; DNA: TGTGCCAGTAACCAGGCCGGGGGGGTAATAAATGAGCAGTTCTTC
J: TRBJ2-2; D: TRBD2; size: NA; V: TRBV11-3; length: 15; CDR3: CASSPGTSGNRELFF; DNA: TGTGCCAGCAGCCCCGGGACTAGCGGGAATCGGGAGCTGTTTTTT
J: TRBJ1-2; D: NA; size: NA; V: TRBV15; length: 13; CDR3: CATSRDVPNGYTF; DNA: TGTGCCACCAGCAGAGATGTCCCCAATGGCTACACCTTC
J: TRBJ1-2; D: NA; size: few; V: TRBV6-5; length: 12; CDR3: CASRRRGWGYTF; DNA: TGTGCCAGCAGACGCAGGGGTTGGGGCTACACCTTC
J: TRBJ2-5; D: TRBD1; size: NA; V: TRBV7-9; length: 16; CDR3: CASSHRDRDAQETQYF; DNA: TGTGCCAGCAGTCACCGGGACAGGGACGCCCAGGAGACCCAGTACTTC
J: TRBJ2-1; D: TRBD2; size: NA; V: TRBV11-2; length: 16; CDR3: CASSSGLAGNYNEQFF; DNA: TGTGCCAGCAGCTCTGGACTAGCGGGAAACTACAATGAGCAGTTCTTC
J: TRBJ2-6; D: TRBD2; size: NA; V: TRBV29-1; length: 15; CDR3: CSVEDGGGGANVLTF; DNA: TGCAGCGTTGAAGATGGGGGGGGAGGGGCCAACGTCCTGACTTTC
J: TRBJ2-7; D: NA; size: NA; V: TRBV7-9; length: 13; CDR3: CASSLLEESEQYF; DNA: TGTGCCAGCAGCTTATTGGAGGAGAGCGAGCAGTACTTC
J: TRBJ2-5; D: NA; size: NA; V: TRBV7-9; length: 15; CDR3: CASSFIEGVGETQYF; DNA: TGTGCCAGCAGCTTTATCGAGGGGGTTGGTGAGACCCAGTACTTC
J: TRBJ2-2; D: NA; size: NA; V: TRBV4-3; length: 13; CDR3: CASSPTLGGELFF; DNA: TGCGCCAGCAGCCCCACACTAGGGGGGGAGCTGTTTTTT
J: TRBJ2-5; D: TRBD2; size: NA; V: TRBV4-3; length: 15; CDR3: CASSQGLAREETQYF; DNA: TGCGCCAGCAGCCAAGGACTAGCTAGGGAAGAGACCCAGTACTTC
J: TRBJ2-1; D: NA; size: NA; V: TRBV19; length: 14; CDR3: CASSILARGGEQFF; DNA: TGTGCCAGTAGTATCCTAGCCAGAGGCGGTGAGCAGTTCTTC
J: TRBJ1-2; D: NA; size: NA; V: TRBV20-1; length: 11; CDR3: CSARDSYGYTF; DNA: TGCAGTGCTAGAGACAGCTATGGCTACACCTTC
J: TRBJ1-6; D: TRBD1; size: NA; V: TRBV12-5; length: 13; CDR3: CASGSTGGSPLHF; DNA: TGTGCTAGTGGTTCCACAGGGGGGTCACCCCTCCACTTT
J: TRBJ1-5; D: NA; size: NA; V: TRBV11-2; length: 15; CDR3: CASSLEGVGNQPQHF; DNA: TGTGCCAGCAGCTTAGAGGGAGTAGGCAATCAGCCCCAGCATTTT
J: TRBJ2-1; D: NA; size: NA; V: TRBV15; length: 13; CDR3: CATLSATYNEQFF; DNA: TGTGCCACCTTATCGGCGACTTATAATGAGCAGTTCTTC
J: TRBJ2-2; D: TRBD1; size: NA; V: TRBV2; length: 15; CDR3: CARVGTETNTGELFF; DNA: TGTGCCCGCGTAGGGACAGAAACGAACACCGGGGAGCTGTTTTTT
J: TRBJ1-2; D: NA; size: NA; V: TRBV28; length: 15; CDR3: CASSSLMGAGYGYTF; DNA: TGTGCCAGCAGTTCCCTAATGGGGGCCGGGTATGGCTACACCTTC
J: TRBJ1-4; D: NA; size: NA; V: TRBV28; length: 14; CDR3: CASSWGRFNEKLFF; DNA: TGTGCCAGCAGTTGGGGGCGTTTTAATGAAAAACTGTTTTTT
J: TRBJ2-2; D: NA; size: NA; V: TRBV27; length: 16; CDR3: CASSLGGGVNTGELFF; DNA: TGTGCCAGCAGTTTAGGAGGAGGCGTGAACACCGGGGAGCTGTTTTTT
J: TRBJ2-3; D: TRBD2; size: NA; V: TRBV28; length: 17; CDR3: CASSPGTSGRAPDTQYF; DNA: TGTGCCAGCAGTCCCGGGACTAGCGGGAGGGCACCAGATACGCAGTATTTT
J: TRBJ2-2; D: TRBD1; size: NA; V: TRBV28; length: 15; CDR3: CASSRRQGGTGELFF; DNA: TGTGCCAGCAGTCGCCGACAGGGTGGTACCGGGGAGCTGTTTTTT
J: TRBJ1-4; D: NA; size: few; V: TRBV28; length: 12; CDR3: CASSSGNEKLFF; DNA: TGTGCCAGCAGTTCCGGGAATGAAAAACTGTTTTTT
J: TRBJ2-3; D: TRBD2; size: NA; V: TRBV7-2; length: 17; CDR3: CASSLMPPSGNTDTQYF; DNA: TGTGCCAGCAGCTTAATGCCCCCTAGCGGAAACACAGATACGCAGTATTTT
J: TRBJ2-1; D: TRBD1; size: NA; V: TRBV11-3; length: 19; CDR3: CVSSRGDRFGERDPRGEFF; DNA: TGTGTCAGCAGCCGCGGGGACAGGTTTGGTGAAAGAGACCCTAGGGGGGAGTTCTTC
J: TRBJ2-3; D: NA; size: once; V: TRBV5-1; length: 13; CDR3: CASSYQGTDTQYF; DNA: TGCGCCAGCAGCTACCAGGGCACAGATACGCAGTATTTT
J: TRBJ2-1; D: TRBD1; size: NA; V: TRBV9; length: 15; CDR3: CASNPTGGPYNEQFF; DNA: TGTGCCAGCAACCCGACAGGGGGCCCCTACAATGAGCAGTTCTTC
J: TRBJ1-5; D: TRBD1; size: few; V: TRBV6-5; length: 15; CDR3: CASSPGQGVRQPQHF; DNA: TGTGCCAGCAGTCCGGGACAGGGGGTAAGACAGCCCCAGCATTTT
J: TRBJ2-5; D: TRBD2; size: once; V: TRBV5-4; length: 14; CDR3: CASSLGAGGETQYF; DNA: TGTGCCAGCAGCTTGGGAGCGGGAGGGGAGACCCAGTACTTC
J: TRBJ1-1; D: NA; size: NA; V: TRBV7-2; length: 14; CDR3: CASSAESGVTEAFF; DNA: TGTGCCAGCAGCGCAGAATCAGGGGTCACTGAAGCTTTCTTT
J: TRBJ1-4; D: NA; size: NA; V: TRBV7-8; length: 16; CDR3: CASSFSFSATNEKLFF; DNA: TGTGCCAGCAGCTTCTCCTTCTCTGCAACTAATGAAAAACTGTTTTTT
J: TRBJ2-2; D: NA; size: NA; V: TRBV7-7; length: 14; CDR3: CASSVSRNTGELFF; DNA: TGTGCTAGCAGCGTCTCCAGAAACACCGGGGAGCTGTTTTTT
J: TRBJ2-7; D: NA; size: NA; V: TRBV7-2; length: 16; CDR3: CASSLVVGWSSYEQYF; DNA: TGTGCCAGCAGCTTAGTTGTCGGGTGGAGCTCCTACGAGCAGTACTTC
J: TRBJ1-5; D: NA; size: NA; V: TRBV6-1; length: 13; CDR3: CASTAQGNQPQHF; DNA: TGTGCCAGCACCGCTCAGGGGAATCAGCCCCAGCATTTT
J: TRBJ2-2; D: TRBD2; size: NA; V: TRBV19; length: 17; CDR3: CASTPGGGRLGGGELFF; DNA: TGTGCCAGTACCCCCGGGGGGGGCCGGCTAGGCGGCGGGGAGCTGTTTTTT
J: TRBJ1-3; D: NA; size: few; V: TRBV4-3; length: 17; CDR3: CASSQDIAGLLGNTIYF; DNA: TGCGCCAGCAGCCAAGACATAGCCGGCTTACTGGGAAACACCATATATTTT
J: TRBJ1-4; D: NA; size: NA; V: TRBV28; length: 17; CDR3: CASSLRRAQGNGEKLFF; DNA: TGTGCCAGCAGTTTACGCAGGGCCCAAGGAAATGGAGAAAAACTGTTTTTT
J: TRBJ2-7; D: TRBD1; size: NA; V: TRBV5-4; length: 17; CDR3: CASSHVPPDRVGYEQYF; DNA: TGTGCCAGCAGCCATGTCCCCCCAGACAGGGTGGGCTACGAGCAGTACTTC
J: TRBJ2-7; D: TRBD1; size: NA; V: TRBV6-5; length: 10; CDR3: CATGQVEQYF; DNA: TGTGCCACCGGACAGGTTGAGCAGTACTTC
J: TRBJ1-2; D: NA; size: NA; V: TRBV7-2; length: 17; CDR3: CASSLRGSGLKRGGYTF; DNA: TGTGCCAGCAGCTTAAGGGGGTCAGGGCTAAAAAGGGGTGGCTACACCTTC
J: TRBJ2-3; D: NA; size: few; V: TRBV11-2; length: 15; CDR3: CASSLVSTSTDTQYF; DNA: TGTGCCAGCAGCTTAGTATCGACTAGCACAGATACGCAGTATTTT